Given below is one TCR beta chain in context. Its antigen is unidentified. Germline values: CDR1 SGHNT, CDR2 YENEEA. This CDR3 comprises 12 residues. Trimming shortened V by 3 bases and J by 3 bases, and 6 bases separated the two germline ends. Original methodology: ImmunoSEQ junction-only sequences lacked quality scores, so their filtering differed. Sequenced by immunoSEQ multiplex PCR; TCRdb stores in-frame clones only, minus some. The DNA was the basis for D and trimming; V, J and clone size are from that table. This sample has more than 2 million clones, with almost 96% found just once. This sample is part of a study of shared clonotypes between healthy human individuals. Study results and limitations: The generation probabilities recorded for non-shared clonotypes fell below those of clonotypes shared by all four donors. Researchers sampled blood only, noting tissue repertoires likely differ.

Healthy HIV-negative adults without recent acute infections or vaccinations served as donors. The specimen was naive CD4+ T cells sorted from blood. Noted subset: CD45RA+ positively selected. The receptor was isolated from a man aged 18-30 years in good health. The J gene is TRBJ2-7, the V gene TRBV11-3; D gene uncertain. For the CDR3, the DNA is TGTGCCAGCAGCTTTGGGAACTACGAGCAGTACTTC. This codes for CASSFGNYEQYF.